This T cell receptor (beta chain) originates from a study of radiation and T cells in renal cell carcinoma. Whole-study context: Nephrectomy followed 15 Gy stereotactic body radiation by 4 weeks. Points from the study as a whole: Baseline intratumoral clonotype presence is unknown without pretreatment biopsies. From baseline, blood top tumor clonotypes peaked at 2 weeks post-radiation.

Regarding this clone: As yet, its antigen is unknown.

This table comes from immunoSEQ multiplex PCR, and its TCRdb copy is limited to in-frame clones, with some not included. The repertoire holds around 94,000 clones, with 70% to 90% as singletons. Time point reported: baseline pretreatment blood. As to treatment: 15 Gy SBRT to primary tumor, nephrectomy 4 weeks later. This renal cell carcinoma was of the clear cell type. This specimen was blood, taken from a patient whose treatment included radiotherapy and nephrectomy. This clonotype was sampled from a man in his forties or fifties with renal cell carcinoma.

The CDR3 loop reads CASSFTSGSPDTQYF. The CDR3 DNA sequence: TGTGCCAGCAGCTTCACTAGCGGGAGTCCAGATACGCAGTATTTT. The J gene is TRBJ2-3, the V gene TRBV5-6, with TRBD2 identical over 11 bases. After removal of 2 bases from V and 4 bases from J, the junction contained 3 bases not matched to a gene. Germline values: CDR1 SGHDT, CDR2 YYEEEE. The CDR3 consists of 15 residues.